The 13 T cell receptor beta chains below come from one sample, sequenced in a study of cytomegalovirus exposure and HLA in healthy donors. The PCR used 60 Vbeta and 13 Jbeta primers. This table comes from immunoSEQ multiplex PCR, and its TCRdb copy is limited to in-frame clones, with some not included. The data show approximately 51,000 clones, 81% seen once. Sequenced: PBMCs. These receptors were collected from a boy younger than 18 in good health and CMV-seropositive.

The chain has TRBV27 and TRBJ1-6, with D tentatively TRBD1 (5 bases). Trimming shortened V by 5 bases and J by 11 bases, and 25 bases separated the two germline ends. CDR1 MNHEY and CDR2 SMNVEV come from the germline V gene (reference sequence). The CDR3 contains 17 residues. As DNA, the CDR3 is TGTGCCAGCAGTACCGGGGGGGGGTACGGATCAGTTGCACCCCTCCACTTT. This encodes CASSTGGGYGSVAPLHF.

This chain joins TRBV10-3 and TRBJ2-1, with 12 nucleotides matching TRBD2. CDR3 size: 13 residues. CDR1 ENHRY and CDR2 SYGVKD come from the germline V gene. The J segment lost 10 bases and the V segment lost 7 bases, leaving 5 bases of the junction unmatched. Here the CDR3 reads CAITASGGAEQFF. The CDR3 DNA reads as TGTGCCATCACCGCTAGCGGGGGGGCGGAGCAGTTCTTC.

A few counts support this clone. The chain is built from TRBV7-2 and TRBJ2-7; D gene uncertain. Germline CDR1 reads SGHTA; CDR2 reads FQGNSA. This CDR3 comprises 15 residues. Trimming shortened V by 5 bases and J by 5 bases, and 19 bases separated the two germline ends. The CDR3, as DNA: TGTGCCAGCAGCCCCTCGTCGGCGGTGGCCCACGAGCAGTACTTC. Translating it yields CASSPSSAVAHEQYF.

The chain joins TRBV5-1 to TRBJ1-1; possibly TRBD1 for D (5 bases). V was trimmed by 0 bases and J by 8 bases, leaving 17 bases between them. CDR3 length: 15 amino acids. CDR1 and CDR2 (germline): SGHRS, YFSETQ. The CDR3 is CASSLDRGKISEAFF. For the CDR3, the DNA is TGCGCCAGCAGCTTGGATCGGGGGAAGATTTCGGAAGCTTTCTTT.

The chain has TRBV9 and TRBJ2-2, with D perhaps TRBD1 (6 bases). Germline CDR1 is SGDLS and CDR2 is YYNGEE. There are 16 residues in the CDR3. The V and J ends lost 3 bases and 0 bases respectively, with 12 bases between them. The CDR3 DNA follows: TGTGCCAGCAGCGGATTGGGGGCTGCGAACACCGGGGAGCTGTTTTTT. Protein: CASSGLGAANTGELFF.

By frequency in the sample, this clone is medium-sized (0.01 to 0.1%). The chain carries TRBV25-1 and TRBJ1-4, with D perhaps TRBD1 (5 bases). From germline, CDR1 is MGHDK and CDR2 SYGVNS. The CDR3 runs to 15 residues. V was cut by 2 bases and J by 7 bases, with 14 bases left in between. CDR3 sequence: CASSEGGQGGEKLFF. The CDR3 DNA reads TGTGCCAGCAGTGAAGGGGGTCAGGGAGGTGAAAAACTGTTTTTT. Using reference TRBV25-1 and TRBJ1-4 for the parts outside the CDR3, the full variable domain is EADIYQTPRYLVIGTGKKITLECSQTMGHDKMYWYQQDPGMELHLIHYSYGVNSTEKGDLSSESTVSRIRTEHFPLTLESARPSHTSQYLCASSEGGQGGEKLFFGSGTQLSVL.

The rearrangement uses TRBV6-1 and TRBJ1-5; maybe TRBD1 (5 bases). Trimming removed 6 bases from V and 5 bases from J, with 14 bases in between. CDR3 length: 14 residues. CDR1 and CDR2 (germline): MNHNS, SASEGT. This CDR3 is CASRQTGGDQPQHF. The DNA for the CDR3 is TGTGCCAGCAGGCAGACTGGAGGGGATCAGCCCCAGCATTTT.

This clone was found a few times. In DNA form, the CDR3 reads TGTGCCAGCAGTACTCGGACAGGGCGCCAGCCCCAGCATTTT. Amino acid sequence: CASSTRTGRQPQHF. This chain links TRBV6-1 with TRBJ1-5; 8 bases are a match to TRBD1. CDR1 and CDR2 from the germline V gene are MNHNS and SASEGT. Losses at the gene ends were 5 bases for V and 7 bases for J; bases not matched to a gene: 7. This CDR3 has 14 residues.

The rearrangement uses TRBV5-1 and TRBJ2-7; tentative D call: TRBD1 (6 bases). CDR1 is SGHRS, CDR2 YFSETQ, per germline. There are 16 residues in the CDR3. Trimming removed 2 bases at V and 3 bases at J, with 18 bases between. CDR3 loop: CASSLDLSGRGYEQYF. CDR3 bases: TGCGCCAGCAGCTTAGATCTGTCGGGCAGGGGCTACGAGCAGTACTTC.

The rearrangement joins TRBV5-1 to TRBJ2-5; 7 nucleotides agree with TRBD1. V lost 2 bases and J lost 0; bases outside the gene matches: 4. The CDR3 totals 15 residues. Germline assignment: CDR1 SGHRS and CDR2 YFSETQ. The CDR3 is CASSFQGVNQETQYF. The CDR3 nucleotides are TGCGCCAGCAGCTTTCAGGGGGTCAACCAAGAGACCCAGTACTTC.

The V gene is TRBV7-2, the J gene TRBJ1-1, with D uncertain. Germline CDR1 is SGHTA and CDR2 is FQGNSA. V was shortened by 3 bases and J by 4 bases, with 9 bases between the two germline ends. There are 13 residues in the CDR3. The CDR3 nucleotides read TGTGCCAGCAGCTTTCTCCTGAGCACTGAAGCTTTCTTT. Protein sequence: CASSFLLSTEAFF. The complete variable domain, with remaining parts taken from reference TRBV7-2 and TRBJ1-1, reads GAGVSQSPSNKVTEKGKDVELRCDPISGHTALYWYRQSLGQGLEFLIYFQGNSAPDKSGLPSDRFSAERTGGSVSTLTIQRTQQEDSAVYLCASSFLLSTEAFFGQGTRLTVV.

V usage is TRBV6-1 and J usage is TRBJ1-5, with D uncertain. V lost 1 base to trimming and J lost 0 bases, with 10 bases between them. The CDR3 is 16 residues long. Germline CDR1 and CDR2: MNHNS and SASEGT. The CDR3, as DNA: TGTGCCAGCAGTGAAGAGAGTTGGTATAGCAATCAGCCCCAGCATTTT. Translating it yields CASSEESWYSNQPQHF.

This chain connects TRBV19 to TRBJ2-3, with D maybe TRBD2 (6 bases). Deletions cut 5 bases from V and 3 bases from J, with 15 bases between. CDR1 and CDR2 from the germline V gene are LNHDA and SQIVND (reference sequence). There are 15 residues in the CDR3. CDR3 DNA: TGTGCCAGTAGTGGATCTCGCGGGGTTACAGATACGCAGTATTTT. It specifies CASSGSRGVTDTQYF.